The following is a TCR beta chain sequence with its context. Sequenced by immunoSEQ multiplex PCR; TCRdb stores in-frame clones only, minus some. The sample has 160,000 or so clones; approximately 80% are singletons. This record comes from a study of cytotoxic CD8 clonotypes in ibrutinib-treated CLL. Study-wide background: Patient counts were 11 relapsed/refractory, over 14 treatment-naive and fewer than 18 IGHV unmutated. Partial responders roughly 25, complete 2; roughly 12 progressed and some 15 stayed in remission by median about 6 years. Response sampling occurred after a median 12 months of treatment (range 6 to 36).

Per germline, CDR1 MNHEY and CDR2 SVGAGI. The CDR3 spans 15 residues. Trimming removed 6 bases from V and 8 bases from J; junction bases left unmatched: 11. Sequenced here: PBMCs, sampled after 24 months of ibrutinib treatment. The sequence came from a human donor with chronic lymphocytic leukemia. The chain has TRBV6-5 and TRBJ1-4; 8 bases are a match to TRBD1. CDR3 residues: CASSPAKGDREKLFF. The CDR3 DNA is TGTGCCAGCAGCCCGGCGAAGGGGGACAGGGAAAAACTGTTTTTT.